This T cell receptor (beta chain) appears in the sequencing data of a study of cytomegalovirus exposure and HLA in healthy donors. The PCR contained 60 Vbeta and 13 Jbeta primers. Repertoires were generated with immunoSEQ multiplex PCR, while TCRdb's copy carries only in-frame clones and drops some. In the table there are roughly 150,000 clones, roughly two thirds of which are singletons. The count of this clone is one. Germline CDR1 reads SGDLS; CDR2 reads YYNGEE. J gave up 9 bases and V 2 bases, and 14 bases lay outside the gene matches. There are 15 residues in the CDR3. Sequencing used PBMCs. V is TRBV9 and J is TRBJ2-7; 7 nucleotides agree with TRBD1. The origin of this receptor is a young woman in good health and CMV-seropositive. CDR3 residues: CASSVSDRVSMGQYF. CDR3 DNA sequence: TGTGCCAGCAGCGTGTCCGACAGGGTTTCCATGGGGCAGTACTTC.